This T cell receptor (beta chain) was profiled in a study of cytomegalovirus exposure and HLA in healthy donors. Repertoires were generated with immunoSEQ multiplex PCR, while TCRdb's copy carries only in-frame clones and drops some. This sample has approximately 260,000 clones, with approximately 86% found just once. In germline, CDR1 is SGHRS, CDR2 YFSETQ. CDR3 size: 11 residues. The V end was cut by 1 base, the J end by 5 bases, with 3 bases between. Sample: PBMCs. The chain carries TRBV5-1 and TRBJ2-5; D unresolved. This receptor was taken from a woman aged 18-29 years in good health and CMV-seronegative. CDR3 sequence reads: CASSLLETQYF. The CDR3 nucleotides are TGCGCCAGCAGCTTGCTGGAGACCCAGTACTTC.